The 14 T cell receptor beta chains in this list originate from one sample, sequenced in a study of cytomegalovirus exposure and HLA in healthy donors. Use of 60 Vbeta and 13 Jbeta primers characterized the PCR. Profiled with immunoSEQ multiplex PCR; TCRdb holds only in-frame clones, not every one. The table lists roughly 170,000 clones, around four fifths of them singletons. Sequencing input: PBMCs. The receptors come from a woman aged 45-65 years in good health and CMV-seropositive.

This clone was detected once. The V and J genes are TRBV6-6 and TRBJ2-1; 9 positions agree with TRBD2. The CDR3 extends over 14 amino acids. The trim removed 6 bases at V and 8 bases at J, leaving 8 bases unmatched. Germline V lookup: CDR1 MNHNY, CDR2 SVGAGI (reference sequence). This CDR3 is CASRRLAVWYEQFF. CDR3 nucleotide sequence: TGTGCCAGCAGGCGACTAGCGGTCTGGTATGAGCAGTTCTTC.

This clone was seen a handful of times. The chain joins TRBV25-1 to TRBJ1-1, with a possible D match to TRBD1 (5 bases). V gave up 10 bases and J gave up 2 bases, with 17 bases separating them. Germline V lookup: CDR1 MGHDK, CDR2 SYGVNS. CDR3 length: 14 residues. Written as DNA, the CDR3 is TGTGCCATCCCTGTCGGGGACTTAAACACTGAAGCTTTCTTT. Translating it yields CAIPVGDLNTEAFF.

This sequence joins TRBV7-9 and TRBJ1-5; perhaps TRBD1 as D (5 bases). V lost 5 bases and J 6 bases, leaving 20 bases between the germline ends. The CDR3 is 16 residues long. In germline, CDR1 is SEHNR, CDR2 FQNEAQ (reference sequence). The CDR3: CASSGPYSGAGQPQHF. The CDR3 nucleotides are TGTGCCAGCAGCGGGCCCTACAGCGGGGCGGGTCAGCCCCAGCATTTT.

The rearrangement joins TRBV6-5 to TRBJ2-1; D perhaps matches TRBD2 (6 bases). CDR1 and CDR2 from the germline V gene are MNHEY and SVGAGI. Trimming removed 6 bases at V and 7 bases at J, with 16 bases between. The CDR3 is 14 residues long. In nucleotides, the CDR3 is TGTGCCAGCAGCAGAGGTCCCGCGGGGAATGAGCAGTTCTTC. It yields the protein CASSRGPAGNEQFF.

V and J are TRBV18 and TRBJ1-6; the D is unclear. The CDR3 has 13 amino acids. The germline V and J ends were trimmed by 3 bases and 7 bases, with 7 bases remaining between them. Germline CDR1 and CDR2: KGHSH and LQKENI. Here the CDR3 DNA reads TGTGCCAGCTCACCGGCAAACAATTCACCCCTCCACTTT. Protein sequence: CASSPANNSPLHF.

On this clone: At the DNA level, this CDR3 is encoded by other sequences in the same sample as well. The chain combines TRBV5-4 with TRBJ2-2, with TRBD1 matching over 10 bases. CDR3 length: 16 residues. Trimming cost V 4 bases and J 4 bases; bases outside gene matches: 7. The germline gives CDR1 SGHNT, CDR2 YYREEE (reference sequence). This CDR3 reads CASSRPGQGFTGELFF. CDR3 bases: TGTGCCAGCAGCCGTCCGGGACAGGGGTTCACCGGGGAGCTGTTTTTT.

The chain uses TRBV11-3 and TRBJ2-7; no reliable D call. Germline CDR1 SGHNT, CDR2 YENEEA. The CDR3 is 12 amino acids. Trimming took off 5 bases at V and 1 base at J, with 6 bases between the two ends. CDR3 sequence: CASSPSSYEQYF. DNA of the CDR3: TGTGCCAGCAGCCCCTCGTCCTACGAGCAGTACTTC.

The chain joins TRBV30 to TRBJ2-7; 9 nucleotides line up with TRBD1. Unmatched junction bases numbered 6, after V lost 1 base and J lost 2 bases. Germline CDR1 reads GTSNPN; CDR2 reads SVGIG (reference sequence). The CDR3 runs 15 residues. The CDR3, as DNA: TGTGCCTGGAGTGATCCCGGGACAGGGCCCTACGAGCAGTACTTC. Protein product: CAWSDPGTGPYEQYF.

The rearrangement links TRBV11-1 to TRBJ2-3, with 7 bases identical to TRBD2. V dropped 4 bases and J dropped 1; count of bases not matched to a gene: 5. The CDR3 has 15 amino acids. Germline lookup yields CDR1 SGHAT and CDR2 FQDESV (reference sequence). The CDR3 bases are TGTGCCAGCAGCTCGAGCGGGGACGGCACAGATACGCAGTATTTT. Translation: CASSSSGDGTDTQYF.

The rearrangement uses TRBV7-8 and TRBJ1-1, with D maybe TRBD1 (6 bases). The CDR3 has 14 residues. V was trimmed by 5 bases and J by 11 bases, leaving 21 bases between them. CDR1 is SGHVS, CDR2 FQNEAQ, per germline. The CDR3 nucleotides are TGTGCCAGCAGCCCCAGGACAGCCGTGAGTGACGCTTTCTTT. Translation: CASSPRTAVSDAFF.

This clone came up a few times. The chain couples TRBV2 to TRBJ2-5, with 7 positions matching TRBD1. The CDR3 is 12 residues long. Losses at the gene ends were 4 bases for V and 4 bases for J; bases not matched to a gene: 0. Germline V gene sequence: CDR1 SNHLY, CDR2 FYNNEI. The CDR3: CASSGQGETQYF. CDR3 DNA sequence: TGTGCCAGCAGTGGACAGGGAGAGACCCAGTACTTC.

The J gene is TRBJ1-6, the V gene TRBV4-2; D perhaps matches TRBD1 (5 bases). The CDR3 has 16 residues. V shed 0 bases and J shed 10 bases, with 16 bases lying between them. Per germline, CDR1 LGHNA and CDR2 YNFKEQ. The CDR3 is CASSQDWQGAVSPLHF. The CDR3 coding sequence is TGTGCCAGCAGCCAAGATTGGCAGGGCGCGGTGTCACCCCTCCACTTT.

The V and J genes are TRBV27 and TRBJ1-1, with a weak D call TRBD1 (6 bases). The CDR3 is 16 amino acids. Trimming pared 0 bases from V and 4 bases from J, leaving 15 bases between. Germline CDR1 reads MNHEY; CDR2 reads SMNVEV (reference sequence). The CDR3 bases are TGTGCCAGCAGTTTATCCCCTCCACAGGGCGGCACTGAAGCTTTCTTT. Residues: CASSLSPPQGGTEAFF.

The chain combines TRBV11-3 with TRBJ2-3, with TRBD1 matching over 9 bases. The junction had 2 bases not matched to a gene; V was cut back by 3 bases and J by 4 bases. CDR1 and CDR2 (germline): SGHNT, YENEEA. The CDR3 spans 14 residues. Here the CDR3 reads CASSFTGGSDTQYF. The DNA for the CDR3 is TGTGCCAGCAGCTTTACAGGGGGCTCAGATACGCAGTATTTT. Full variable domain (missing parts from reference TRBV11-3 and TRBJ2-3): EAGVVQSPRYKIIEKKQPVAFWCNPISGHNTLYWYLQNLGQGPELLIRYENEEAVDDSQLPKDRFSAERLKGVDSTLKIQPAELGDSAVYLCASSFTGGSDTQYFGPGTRLTVL.